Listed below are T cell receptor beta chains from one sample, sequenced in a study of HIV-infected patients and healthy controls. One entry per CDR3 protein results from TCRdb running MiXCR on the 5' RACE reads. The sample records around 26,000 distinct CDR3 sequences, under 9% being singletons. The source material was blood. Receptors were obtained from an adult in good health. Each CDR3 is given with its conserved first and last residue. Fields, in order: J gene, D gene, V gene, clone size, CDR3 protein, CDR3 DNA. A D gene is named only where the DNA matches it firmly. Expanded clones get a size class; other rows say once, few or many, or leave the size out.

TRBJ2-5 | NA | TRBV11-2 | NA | CASSAGGSHFFETQYF | TGTGCCAGCAGCGCCGGCGGCAGTCATTTCTTTGAGACCCAGTACTTC
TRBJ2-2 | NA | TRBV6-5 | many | CASSYSIGAIVGELFF | TGTGCCAGCAGTTACTCGATAGGAGCGATAGTAGGGGAGCTGTTTTTT
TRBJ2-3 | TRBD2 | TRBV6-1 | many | CASSELAGGPDTQYF | TGTGCCAGCAGTGAACTAGCGGGGGGGCCAGATACGCAGTATTTT
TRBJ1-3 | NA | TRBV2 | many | CASSDIQGATGNTIYF | TGTGCCAGCAGTGACATTCAGGGTGCTACTGGAAACACCATATATTTT
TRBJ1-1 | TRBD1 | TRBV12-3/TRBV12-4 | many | CASSLVGGGITEAFF | TGTGCCAGCAGTTTAGTTGGAGGGGGCATCACTGAAGCTTTCTTT
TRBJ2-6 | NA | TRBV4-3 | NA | CASSQEWGTGANVLTF | TGCGCCAGCAGCCAAGAATGGGGTACCGGGGCCAACGTCCTGACTTTC
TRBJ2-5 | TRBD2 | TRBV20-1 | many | CSASRSGAQETQYF | TGCAGTGCTAGTCGAAGCGGGGCCCAAGAGACCCAGTACTTC
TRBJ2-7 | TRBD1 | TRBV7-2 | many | CASSSSGGWYEQYF | TGTGCCAGCAGCTCATCAGGGGGCTGGTACGAGCAGTACTTC
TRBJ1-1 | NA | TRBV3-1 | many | CASSQVPGGFF | TGTGCCAGCAGCCAGGTTCCAGGTGGCTTCTTT
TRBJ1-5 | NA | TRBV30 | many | CACLGGRDQPQHF | TGTGCCTGCCTTGGGGGTAGGGATCAGCCCCAGCATTTT
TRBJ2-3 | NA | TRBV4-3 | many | CASSQELAEGTDTQYF | TGCGCCAGCAGCCAAGAACTGGCCGAAGGCACAGATACGCAGTATTTT
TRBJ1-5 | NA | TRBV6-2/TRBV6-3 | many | CASSSLSKAAQPQHF | TGTGCCAGCAGTTCCCTCTCCAAGGCCGCTCAGCCCCAGCATTTT
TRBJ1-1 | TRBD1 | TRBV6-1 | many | CASSATGTGRNTEAFF | TGTGCCAGCAGTGCAACCGGGACAGGGAGGAACACTGAAGCTTTCTTT
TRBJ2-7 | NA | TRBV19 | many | CASSPDTSYEQYF | TGTGCCAGTAGTCCGGACACATCCTACGAGCAGTACTTC
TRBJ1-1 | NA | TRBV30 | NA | CAWSSGTPNTEDFF | TGTGCCTGGAGCTCCGGGACACCGAACACTGAAGATTTCTTT
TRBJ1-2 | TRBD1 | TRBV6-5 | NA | CASSSTDRGRYYGYTF | TGTGCCAGCAGTTCTACGGACAGGGGGCGTTACTATGGCTACACCTTC